The text below deals with one T cell receptor beta chain. The trim removed 7 bases at V and 0 bases at J, leaving 14 bases unmatched. The CDR3 has 19 amino acids. From germline, CDR1 is SGHAT and CDR2 FQNNGV. The sample originates from a study of blood T cell repertoires in COVID-19. About the research overall: Samples taken during acute and convalescent COVID-19 were collected in the United States, Italy and Spain. PBMCs, B-cell-depleted T cells, or T cells provided the cDNA or gDNA that made up the material.

Seattle cases were enrolled at active infection and followed longitudinally. Sequenced by immunoSEQ multiplex PCR; TCRdb stores in-frame clones only, minus some. This sample has a few hundred thousand clones; about 90% occur once, and the top ten carry 10% to 13%. The sequencing sample was made of peripheral blood. This TCR came from a woman in her seventies with COVID-19, enrolled during active disease. The J gene is TRBJ1-6, the V gene TRBV11-2; TRBD1 matches at 8 bases. CDR3 in DNA: TGTGCCAGCAACTCTCAACCGCAGGGGGCGATCTCCTATAATTCACCCCTCCACTTT. This encodes CASNSQPQGAISYNSPLHF.